The clone carrying this T cell receptor beta chain was seen a handful of times. Its antigen is still unknown. The data were obtained in a study of T cell repertoires in cytomegalovirus infection. Study as a whole: Use of recently identified HLA-C-restricted and well-studied HLA-B-restricted CMV epitopes was part of the study. Through public TCR beta signatures, both CMV infection and matching HLA type were indicated.

TCRdb passed the reads through MiXCR, listing each CDR3 protein once. The profile shows fewer than 850,000 distinct CDR3 sequences, around 29% of them singletons. Germline V gene lookup returns CDR1 MNHNS and CDR2 SASEGT. V lost 1 base and J lost 2; bases outside the gene matches: 6. The CDR3 length is 16 residues. Study-level results: The cumulative frequency of public TCR beta families distinguished individuals who carried CMV together with the relevant HLA. Dominating the ex vivo response were HLA-C-restricted CMV-specific TCR beta clonotypes.

The J gene is TRBJ2-7, the V gene TRBV6-1; 9 nucleotides align to TRBD2. Sequencing used cultured CD8+ T cells from PBMCs, obtained from culture after CMV antigen stimulation. This sequence originates from a human donor in good health (CMV status not recorded). Some clones in this sample may be carry-over from other donors' samples. CDR3 residues: CASSEGPSGGPYEQYF. The CDR3 DNA sequence: TGTGCCAGCAGTGAAGGTCCCAGCGGGGGGCCCTACGAGCAGTACTTC.